This TCR beta chain was profiled in a study of CD8 T cells in ankylosing spondylitis. General study findings and limits: With a CD8+ phenotype, disease-linked clones were relatively rare in peripheral blood. Earlier literature documents some of the motif variants in reactive arthritis synovial fluid and blood. Blood from ankylosing spondylitis patients appeared to carry a characteristic roughly 8-variant TCR beta motif. The study looked at matched synovial fluid samples from ankylosing spondylitis patients. Disease-linked clones were reported to be significantly enriched there.

This clonotype was observed a few times. The antigen is unknown. The TCR beta libraries were generated through quantitative 5'-RACE incorporating molecular barcodes. MiXCR, run by TCRdb on the 5' RACE reads, gives a single entry per CDR3 protein. The table shows around 770,000 distinct CDR3 sequences, with roughly 10% occurring only once. Material: blood, either unsorted or a sorted T cell fraction (not recorded which). The TCR was taken from a male donor with ankylosing spondylitis.

CDR3 nucleotide sequence: TGCAGTCCCCGAGCCCCTGGCGCTTTGGACGAGCAGTACTTC. This sequence encodes CSPRAPGALDEQYF. This chain connects TRBV20-1 to TRBJ2-7; D call uncertain. Germline V CDR1 and CDR2: DFQATT, SNEGSKA (reference sequence). This CDR3 region has 14 residues. V was pared by 8 bases and J by 5 bases, with 22 bases between.